This TCR beta chain emerged from a study of blood T cells in healthy people across ages. Alongside a J-beta primer mix, a sample-barcoded 5' primer served in a second PCR lasting roughly 7 to 12 cycles. TCRdb recomputed calls from the 5' RACE reads with MiXCR, one row per CDR3 protein. This sample has 790,000 or so distinct CDR3 sequences, with less than 60% found just once. Trimming removed 6 bases at V and 0 bases at J, with 12 bases between. The CDR3 runs to 14 residues. The source of this sequence is an elderly man in good health. Sequenced: blood. The chain carries TRBV12-3 or TRBV12-4 and TRBJ2-7; unclear D gene. The CDR3 DNA reads TGTGCCAGCAGCATTGGTCATACCTCCTACGAGCAGTACTTC. Residues: CASSIGHTSYEQYF.